One sample yielded the 2 T cell receptor beta chains listed below, sequenced in a study of technical replicates of blood from a handful of donors. The data were produced by immunoSEQ multiplex PCR, yet TCRdb's version contains in-frame clones alone and is incomplete. The repertoire holds 60,000 to 80,000 clones, with around nine tenths as singletons. Sequencing input: PBMCs. Receptors originate from a human donor in good health. Some clones in this sample may be carry-over from other donors' samples.

The genes are TRBV30 and TRBJ2-6; D perhaps matches TRBD2 (5 bases). The CDR3 runs 13 residues. V was clipped by 3 bases and J by 12 bases, with 15 bases between them. CDR1 is GTSNPN and CDR2 is SVGIG in the germline V gene (reference sequence). The DNA of the CDR3 is TGTGCCTGGAGAGCCCGTGAGGGATCCGTCCTGACTTTC. Translation: CAWRAREGSVLTF.

This chain connects TRBV18 to TRBJ1-1; no reliable D call. V lost 3 bases, J lost 10 bases, and 15 bases lay in between. Germline-derived CDR1 and CDR2 are KGHSH and LQKENI. This CDR3 is 13 amino acids long. The chain's CDR3 is CASSPSEREGAFF. In nucleotides, the CDR3 is TGTGCCAGCTCACCTTCCGAGAGGGAAGGAGCTTTCTTT. Together with reference TRBV18 and TRBJ1-1, the CDR3 gives the full variable domain: NAGVMQNPRHLVRRRGQEARLRCSPMKGHSHVYWYRQLPEEGLKFMVYLQKENIIDESGMPKERFSAEFPKEGPSILRIQQVVRGDSAAYFCASSPSEREGAFFGQGTRLTVV.